The present T cell receptor beta chain was sequenced within a study of cytomegalovirus exposure and HLA in healthy donors (dated by TCRdb to about 2017). Describing the broader study: An earlier analysis of several hundred of the donors reported about 280 Gb of sequence data and 117 million unique TCR beta sequences obtained from about 179 million T cells. An early release covering 500 to 750 HLA-typed donors comprised about 310 gigabases of sequencing data and approximately 85 million unique TCR sequences. The genetic ancestry cluster associated with self-reported Caucasian donors included about 81% of the roughly 410 genotyped donors. The aim of the study was to test whether cataloging public T cell receptors could identify signatures of past pathogen exposure. The study profiled the T cell repertoires of some 610 subjects by immunosequencing and related them to cytomegalovirus serostatus. Along with the approximately 700-subject first cohort, a separate validation cohort of over a hundred different subjects was used. To predict cytomegalovirus infection status, the study combined high-throughput TCR immunosequencing, statistical association of individual TCRs with disease status, and machine learning. A later analysis re-analyzed previously published TCR beta repertoires from about 600 donors and added high-resolution HLA genotyping to study TCR occurrence patterns. Rather than drawing on any new phenotypic data, the later analysis identified candidate immune exposures from TCR beta sequences and the way those sequences occurred across donors. To decide whether each TCR beta V gene segment behaved as functional or pseudogenic, an earlier analysis of several hundred of the donors relied on high-throughput TCR beta sequencing. Donor age, sex, ethnicity and CMV serostatus were collected together with the repertoire data. A later genetic analysis took genome-wide SNP genotypes for about 65% of the 666 donors and used that subset as a discovery cohort. Every discovery cohort repertoire had been produced on one sequencing platform. Class I and class II HLA loci were covered by the typing at four-digit resolution. The number of donors typed differed by locus, with roughly 620-630 for A, B, C, DRB1 and DQB1, roughly 520 for DQA1, 600 to 610 for DPA1, and some 440 for DPB1. A handful of DR-DQ haplotypes were handled as single units for association and clustering because linkage in the cohort was strong. Among some 400 genotyped donors of the cohort, an average of around 250,000 unique TCR beta nucleotide sequences was sequenced per donor, of which roughly 18% were non-productive. What the study reported, not specific to this receptor: The sequencing pipeline was judged likely to have produced a cluster of highly shared sequence variants as a technical artifact. In a later analysis, the rate of TCR association differed among HLA loci, with DRB1 alleles having the most associated TCRs and HLA-C alleles having the fewest. Because HLA typing was missing for some donors at each locus, association tests included only the typed subset. The classifier was reported to diagnose cytomegalovirus status with high specificity and sensitivity in both the original cohort and the validation cohort. V-gene and J-gene trimming of TCR beta chains was associated with a missense DCLRE1C variant in a later genetic analysis, and the association was replicated in an independent cohort. A further reported finding was that TCR beta sequences accurately predicted the HLA-A and HLA-B alleles for most subjects in the first cohort. Some IMGT-functional V segments, including TRBV6-2 and TRBV6-3, could not be told apart with the 87-base-pair reads, so those segments were excluded. In vitro tests confirmed that a few of the cytomegalovirus-associated TCR beta chains recognize cytomegalovirus antigens. The only immune exposure information available for the cohort was CMV serostatus. Correlated functional status among segregating V segments might be attributable to linkage disequilibrium, but an unknown experimental factor could not be ruled out. In a later analysis, HLA-associated TCR beta chains were found to be more clonally expanded and to have lower generation probabilities than equally common non-associated chains. Strong co-occurrence of HLA alleles, especially DR and DQ, made assigning TCR associations to individual alleles difficult. According to a later analysis, parvovirus B19, influenza, CMV and Epstein-Barr virus appeared linked to several top co-occurrence clusters. A later genetic analysis reported fewer N-insertions in productive TCRs among donors in an Asian-associated ancestry cluster than the roughly 700-donor mean. An earlier analysis of approximately 570 of the donors showed that most TCR beta V segments appeared in productive rearrangements either about 87% or about 30% of the time, which broadly matched IMGT annotations. The presence/absence analyses assumed that sequencing depth was roughly uniform across donors, and that assumption may not be true. The cohort was sequenced for TCR beta chains only, and without alpha or paired-chain data the features that could be detected were limited. In a later analysis, around 17,000 TCR beta sequences were associated with specific HLA alleles at a false discovery rate of 0.05. The authors suggested that the approach could potentially be extended to other disease states and immunological phenotypes. According to a later analysis, most CMV-associated TCR beta chains appeared to be HLA-restricted, and the HLA associations seemed to be driven largely by CMV exposure. Most TCR sequences were seen in very few donors, while some public TCRs were found in many individuals. Roughly 17 rarely observed V segments, including chromosome 9 orphons, were excluded from the earlier analysis of a few hundred of the donors because counts were too low. The study gave a list of about 170 TCR beta chains associated with cytomegalovirus.

The cohort consisted of hundreds of healthy bone marrow donors. Cohort members were all nominally healthy when sampled, although unrecorded immune exposures were likely present. The donor was CMV seropositive and was included in the group of around 300 seropositive cohort members. A peripheral blood sample was provided by each donor, and peripheral blood mononuclear cells were used for TCR beta sequencing. Genomic DNA was extracted from the blood cell samples with the Qiagen DNeasy Blood Extraction Kit. The library was obtained by the immunoSEQ multiplex PCR assay. For the multiplex PCR, a mixture combining 60 forward primers for TCR Vbeta segments and 13 reverse primers for TCR Jbeta segments was used. The CDR3 region of rearranged TCR beta genes was amplified from genomic DNA with a multiplex PCR assay. Amplified TCR beta libraries were sequenced as 87-base-pair reads on the Illumina HiSeq System. In the original analysis: A later analysis tallied some 79 million unique TCR beta chains across the approximately 670 repertoires, and 10 million to 11 million of those chains were shared by two or more donors. To remove PCR and sequencing errors, raw reads were error-corrected and collapsed into unique sequences using a nearest-neighbor algorithm that merged closely related sequences. To assign V, D and J gene segments, CDR3 sequences were aligned to IMGT reference sequences. For a sequence to be retained, a match of at least six nucleotides to both a V gene segment and a J gene segment was required. Rearrangements were called productive when the CDR3 lacked stop codons and stayed in frame with V and J; all others were non-productive. Following IMGT convention, CDR3 was defined as the stretch from the second conserved V-encoded cysteine up to the conserved J-encoded phenylalanine. The earlier analysis of around 640 of the donors excluded sequences that lacked an unambiguous match to a single V gene segment. An earlier analysis of just under 600 of the donors called V segments functional above 56.7% productive rearrangements and segregating when the between-donor standard deviation exceeded 5%. A statistical classification framework was built for diagnosing cytomegalovirus status from the catalog of TCR beta chain sequences. V and J gene assignment, in a later analysis, came from comparing TCR nucleotide sequences with IMGT/GENE-DB human TR gene sequences. The TCRdist pipeline was used in a later analysis to assign CDR3 sequences and most-parsimonious VDJ recombination scenarios. A later analysis defined each TCR beta chain by its CDR3 amino acid sequence plus V-gene family, and excluded reads lacking a unique V-gene family. To address suspected cross-contamination and a sequencing artifact, a later analysis removed 592 highly shared, low-generation-probability nucleotide sequences. A later analysis calculated a clonal expansion index for each public chain from normalized within-repertoire ranks of inferred template counts. Generation probabilities in a later analysis came from a VDJ recombination model fitted to out-of-frame rearrangements, and those results were checked against IGoR. Hypergeometric tests were used in a later analysis to score TCR-TCR, TCR-HLA and TCR-CMV co-occurrence, with a repertoire-size bias correction applied to the TCR pairs. A later analysis estimated false discovery rates by permuting HLA or CMV assignments 20 times. A later analysis grouped co-occurring TCRs with DBSCAN, adding TCRdist sequence similarity when clustering within HLA-allele-positive subsets. Repertoires with fewer than 30,000 or more than 120,000 public chains, plus five repertoires with anomalous nucleotide sharing, were excluded from co-occurrence clustering. In its TCRdb copy, this immuneACCESS table keeps in-frame sequences only and misses some clones. Where compared with another copy, unresolved V genes explain less than half of these, and the others have no known cause. V and J calls and clone size follow that table, whereas D and trimming were derived from the DNA. The sample has over 95,000 clones on record, 67% of them singletons. Roughly 8% of the sample goes to the ten largest clones.

A remark on this clone: Its binding antigen is unknown. One base away there is no much larger clone; base qualities are not given.

Between the V and J ends, shortened by 9 bases and 4 bases respectively, the junction contains 10 bases. CDR1 SGHVS and CDR2 FNYEAQ are derived from the germline V gene. The CDR3 spans 12 residues, from the cysteine through the phenylalanine. Only CDR3 DNA is held: 36 bases, read in frame from base 1. The chain couples TRBV7-6 to TRBJ1-3; matching of 5 bases hints at TRBD1 as the D gene. The clonotype was recovered from a young man in good health and CMV-seropositive. The sequencing input was PBMCs. The CDR3: CASQGSGNTIYF. The sequence in DNA is TGTGCCAGTCAGGGATCCGGAAACACCATATATTTT.